One and the same sample provided the 4 T cell receptor beta chains below, sequenced in a study of Graves' ophthalmopathy and Graves' hyperthyroidism. The authors amplified TCR beta CDR3 regions from RNA transcripts. HTBI primers primed a first-round RT-PCR, and a second-round multiplex PCR followed. TCRdb recomputed calls from the multiplex PCR reads with MiXCR, one row per CDR3 protein. The table includes around 400,000 distinct CDR3 sequences, roughly 21% detected once. Sequencing input: peripheral blood. Receptors originate from a young woman with stable Graves' hyperthyroidism.

There are many counts of this clonotype. The rearrangement joins TRBV4-2 to TRBJ1-2, with D possibly matching TRBD1 (6 bases). Germline lookup yields CDR1 LGHNA and CDR2 YNFKEQ. The V end lost 2 bases, the J end lost 7 bases, and 23 bases lay between the germline ends. This CDR3 is built from 17 residues. The CDR3 nucleotides are TGTGCCAGCAGCCAACCTGGATTGGGGGGGCAGTTTGGTGGCTACACCTTC. Translated, it gives CASSQPGLGGQFGGYTF.

Ten or more counts support this clonotype. The chain carries TRBV4-1 and TRBJ1-2; no reliable D call. The germline V gene has CDR1 MGHRA and CDR2 YSYEKL. The CDR3 covers 15 residues. Trimming pared 1 base from V and 0 bases from J, leaving 9 bases between. CDR3 DNA: TGCGCCAGCAGCCAAGTTGGAGACCCTAACTATGGCTACACCTTC. Translating it yields CASSQVGDPNYGYTF.

This clonotype showed up just a few times. The chain combines TRBV5-1 with TRBJ2-7; the D is unclear. Looked up from germline, CDR1 is SGHRS and CDR2 is YFSETQ. The germline V and J ends were trimmed by 2 bases and 5 bases, with 11 bases remaining between them. The CDR3 has 13 residues. The CDR3 is CASSFRFGDEQYF. The CDR3 DNA sequence: TGCGCCAGCAGCTTTAGGTTTGGGGACGAGCAGTACTTC.

The V call is TRBV27, the J call TRBJ2-7; the D gene is possibly TRBD1 (5 bases). Trimming removed 5 bases at V and 3 bases at J, with 14 bases between. The CDR3 is made up of 14 amino acids. Germline V gene lookup returns CDR1 MNHEY and CDR2 SMNVEV (reference sequence). CDR3 protein: CASSPPDTLYEQYF. The CDR3 DNA sequence: TGTGCCAGCAGTCCCCCGGACACCCTCTACGAGCAGTACTTC.